The 4 T cell receptor beta chains listed next were all sequenced from one sample in a study of CD8 T cells in ankylosing spondylitis. TCRdb re-called the 5' RACE reads with MiXCR, one entry per CDR3 protein. The sample holds 250,000 or so distinct CDR3 sequences, around 11% seen once. The sample comprised blood, either unsorted or a sorted T cell fraction (not recorded which). The receptors were gathered from a male donor with ankylosing spondylitis or in good health (not recorded which).

This clonotype was seen repeatedly, ten times or more. The V call is TRBV5-1, the J call TRBJ1-1, with D hard to call. V lost 5 bases and J lost 3, with 11 bases in between. Germline assignment: CDR1 SGHRS and CDR2 YFSETQ. The length of the CDR3 is 13 residues. CDR3 protein: CASRLNGDTEAFF. Written as DNA, the CDR3 is TGCGCCAGCAGGCTGAATGGGGACACTGAAGCTTTCTTT. Full variable domain (outside the CDR3, taken from reference TRBV5-1 and TRBJ1-1): KAGVTQTPRYLIKTRGQQVTLSCSPISGHRSVSWYQQTPGQGLQFLFEYFSETQRNKGNFPGRFSGRQFSNSRSEMNVSTLELGDSALYLCASRLNGDTEAFFGQGTRLTVV.

This clonotype was seen ten or more times. The gene calls are TRBV28 and TRBJ2-1; tentatively, D is TRBD1 or TRBD2 (6 bases each). Looked up from germline, CDR1 is MDHEN and CDR2 is SYDVKM. The ends were cut back, 1 base at V and 8 bases at J, with 15 bases in the middle. The CDR3 totals 15 residues. The CDR3 DNA sequence: TGTGCCAGCAGTTTATTTCGTTATGGGGGGCATGAGCAGTTCTTC. Protein: CASSLFRYGGHEQFF.

This clonotype was detected ten times or more. The V gene is TRBV5-1, the J gene TRBJ2-3; perhaps TRBD2 as D (6 bases). Germline V CDR1 and CDR2: SGHRS, YFSETQ. The CDR3 sequence is 12 residues long. The V end was cut by 4 bases, the J end by 6 bases, with 9 bases between. The CDR3 loop reads CASSTSGDTQYF. CDR3 DNA: TGCGCCAGCAGCACGAGCGGGGATACGCAGTATTTT. The full variable domain, rest sourced from reference TRBV5-1 and TRBJ2-3, is KAGVTQTPRYLIKTRGQQVTLSCSPISGHRSVSWYQQTPGQGLQFLFEYFSETQRNKGNFPGRFSGRQFSNSRSEMNVSTLELGDSALYLCASSTSGDTQYFGPGTRLTVL.

This clonotype was counted once. The rearrangement uses TRBV11-2 and TRBJ2-7; D might be TRBD1 or TRBD2, each matching 5 bases. CDR1 and CDR2 (germline): SGHAT, FQNNGV. The V and J ends lost 5 bases and 1 base respectively, with 15 bases between them. The CDR3 contains 15 residues. The DNA for the CDR3 is TGTGCCAGCAGCAGCCTAGGGACGGAATCCTACGAGCAGTACTTC. Its protein is CASSSLGTESYEQYF.